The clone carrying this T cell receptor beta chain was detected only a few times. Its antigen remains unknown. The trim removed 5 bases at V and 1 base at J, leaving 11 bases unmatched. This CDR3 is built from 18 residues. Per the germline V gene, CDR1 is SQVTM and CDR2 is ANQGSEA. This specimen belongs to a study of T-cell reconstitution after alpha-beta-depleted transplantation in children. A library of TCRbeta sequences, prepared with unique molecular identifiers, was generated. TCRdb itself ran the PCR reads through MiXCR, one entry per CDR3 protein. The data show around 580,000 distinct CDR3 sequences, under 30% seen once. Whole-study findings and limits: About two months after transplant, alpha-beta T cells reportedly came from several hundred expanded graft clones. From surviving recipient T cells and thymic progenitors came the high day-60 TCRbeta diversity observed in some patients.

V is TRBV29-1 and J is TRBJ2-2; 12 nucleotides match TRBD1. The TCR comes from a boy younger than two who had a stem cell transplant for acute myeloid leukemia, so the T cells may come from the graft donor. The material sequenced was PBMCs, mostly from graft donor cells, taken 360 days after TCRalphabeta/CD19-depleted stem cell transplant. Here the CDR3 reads CSVMFRDRGPLNTGELFF. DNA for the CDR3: TGCAGCGTTATGTTCCGGGACAGGGGGCCTCTGAACACCGGGGAGCTGTTTTTT.